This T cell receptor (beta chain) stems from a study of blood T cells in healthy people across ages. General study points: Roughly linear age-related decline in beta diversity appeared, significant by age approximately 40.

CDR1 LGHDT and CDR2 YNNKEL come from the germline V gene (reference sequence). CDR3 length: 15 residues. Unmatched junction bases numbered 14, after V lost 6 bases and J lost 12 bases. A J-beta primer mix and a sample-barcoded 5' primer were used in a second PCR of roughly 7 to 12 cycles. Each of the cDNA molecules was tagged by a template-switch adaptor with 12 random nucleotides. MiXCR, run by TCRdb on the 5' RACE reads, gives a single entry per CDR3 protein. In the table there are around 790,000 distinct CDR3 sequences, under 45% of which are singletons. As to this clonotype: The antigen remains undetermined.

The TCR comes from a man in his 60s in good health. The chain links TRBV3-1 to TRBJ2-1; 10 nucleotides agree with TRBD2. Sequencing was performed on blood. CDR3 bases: TGTGCCAGCAGTCGCGGAGCGGGGGGGCGGAGTGGGCAGTTCTTC. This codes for CASSRGAGGRSGQFF.